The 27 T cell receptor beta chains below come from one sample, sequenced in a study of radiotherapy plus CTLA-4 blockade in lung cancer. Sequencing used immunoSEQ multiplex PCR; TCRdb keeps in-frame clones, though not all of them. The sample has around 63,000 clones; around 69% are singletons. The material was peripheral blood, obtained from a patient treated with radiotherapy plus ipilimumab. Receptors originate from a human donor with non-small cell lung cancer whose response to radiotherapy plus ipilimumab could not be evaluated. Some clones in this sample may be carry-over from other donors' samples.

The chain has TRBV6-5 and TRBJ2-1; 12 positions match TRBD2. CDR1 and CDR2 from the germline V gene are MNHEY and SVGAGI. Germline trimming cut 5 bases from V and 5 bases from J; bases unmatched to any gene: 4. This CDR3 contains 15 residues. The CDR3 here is CASSTLAGGNNEQFF. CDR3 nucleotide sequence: TGTGCCAGCAGTACCCTAGCGGGGGGGAACAATGAGCAGTTCTTC.

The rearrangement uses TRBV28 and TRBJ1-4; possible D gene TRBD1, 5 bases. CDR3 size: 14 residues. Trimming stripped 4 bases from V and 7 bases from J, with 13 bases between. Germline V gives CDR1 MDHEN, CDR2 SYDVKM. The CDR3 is CASSWGREGEKLFF. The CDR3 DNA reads TGTGCCAGCAGTTGGGGCAGGGAGGGTGAAAAACTGTTTTTT.

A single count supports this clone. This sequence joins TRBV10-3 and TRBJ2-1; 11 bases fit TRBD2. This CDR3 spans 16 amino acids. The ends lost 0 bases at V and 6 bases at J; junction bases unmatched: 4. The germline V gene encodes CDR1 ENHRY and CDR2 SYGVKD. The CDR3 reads CAISESGLAGRNEQFF. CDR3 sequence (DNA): TGTGCCATCAGTGAGTCTGGACTAGCGGGTCGCAATGAGCAGTTCTTC.

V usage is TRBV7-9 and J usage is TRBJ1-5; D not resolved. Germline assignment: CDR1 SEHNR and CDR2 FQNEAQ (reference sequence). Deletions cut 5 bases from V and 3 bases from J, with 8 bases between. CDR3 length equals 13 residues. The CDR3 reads CASSLSDNQPQHF. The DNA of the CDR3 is TGTGCCAGCAGCCTCAGCGACAATCAGCCCCAGCATTTT.

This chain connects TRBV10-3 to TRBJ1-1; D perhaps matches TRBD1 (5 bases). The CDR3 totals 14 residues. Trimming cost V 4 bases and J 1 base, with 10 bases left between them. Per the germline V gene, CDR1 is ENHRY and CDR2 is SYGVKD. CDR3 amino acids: CAISGAGRNTEAFF. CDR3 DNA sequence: TGTGCCATCAGTGGGGCAGGGCGGAACACTGAAGCTTTCTTT.

DNA for the CDR3: TGCACCAGCAGCCCGGCGACAGGGAGCACAGATACGCAGTATTTT. It codes for CTSSPATGSTDTQYF. This chain links TRBV1 with TRBJ2-3; the table's D call of TRBD1 was not tested on the DNA. TRBV1 is a listed pseudogene. The CDR3 contains 15 residues.

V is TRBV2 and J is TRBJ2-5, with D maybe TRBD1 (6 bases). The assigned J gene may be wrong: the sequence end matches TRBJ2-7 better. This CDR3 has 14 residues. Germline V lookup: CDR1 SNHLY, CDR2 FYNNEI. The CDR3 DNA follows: TGTGCCAGCAGTGAGCAGGGGTTATCATTCGAGCAGTACTTC. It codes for CASSEQGLSFEQYF.

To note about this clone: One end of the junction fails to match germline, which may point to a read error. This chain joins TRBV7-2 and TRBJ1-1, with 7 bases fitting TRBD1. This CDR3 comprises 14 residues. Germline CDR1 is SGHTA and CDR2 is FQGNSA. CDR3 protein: CASSLATGDTEAFF. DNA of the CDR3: TGTGCCAGCAGTTTAGCTACAGGGGACACTGAAGCTTTCTTT.

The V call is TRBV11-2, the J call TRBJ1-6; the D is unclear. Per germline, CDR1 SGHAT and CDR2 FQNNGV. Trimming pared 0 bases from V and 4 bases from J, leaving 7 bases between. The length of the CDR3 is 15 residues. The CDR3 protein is CASSLEVYYNSPLHF. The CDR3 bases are TGTGCCAGCAGCTTAGAAGTCTATTATAATTCACCCCTCCACTTT.

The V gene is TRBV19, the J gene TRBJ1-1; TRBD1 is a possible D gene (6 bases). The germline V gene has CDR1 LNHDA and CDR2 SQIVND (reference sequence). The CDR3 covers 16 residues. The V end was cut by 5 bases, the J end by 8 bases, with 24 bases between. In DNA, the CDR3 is TGTGCCAGTAGTTCCCGACAGGTTGACTTTCCGGACGAAGCTTTCTTT. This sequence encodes CASSSRQVDFPDEAFF.

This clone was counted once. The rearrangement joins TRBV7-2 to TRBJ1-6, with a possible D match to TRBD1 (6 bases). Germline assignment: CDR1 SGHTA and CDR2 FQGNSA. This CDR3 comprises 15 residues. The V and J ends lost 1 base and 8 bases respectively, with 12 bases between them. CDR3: CASSLGSGVDSPLHF. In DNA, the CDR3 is TGTGCCAGCAGCTTAGGATCAGGGGTTGATTCACCCCTCCACTTT.

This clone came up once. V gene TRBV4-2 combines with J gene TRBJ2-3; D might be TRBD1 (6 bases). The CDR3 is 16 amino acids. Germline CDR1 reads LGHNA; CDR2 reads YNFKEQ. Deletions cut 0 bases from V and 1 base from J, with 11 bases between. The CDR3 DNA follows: TGTGCCAGCAGCCAAGAGGGGCGACAGGGCACAGATACGCAGTATTTT. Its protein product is CASSQEGRQGTDTQYF.

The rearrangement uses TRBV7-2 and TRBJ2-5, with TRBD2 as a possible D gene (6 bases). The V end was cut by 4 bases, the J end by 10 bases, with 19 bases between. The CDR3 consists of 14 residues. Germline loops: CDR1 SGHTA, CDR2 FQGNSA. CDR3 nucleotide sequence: TGTGCCAGCAGCTGGTCACAGACTTTGGGGGGCCAGTACTTC. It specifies CASSWSQTLGGQYF.

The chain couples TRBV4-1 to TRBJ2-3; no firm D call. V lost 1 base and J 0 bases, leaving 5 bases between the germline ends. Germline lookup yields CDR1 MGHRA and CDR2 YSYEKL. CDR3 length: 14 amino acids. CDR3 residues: CASSQVPSTDTQYF. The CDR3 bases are TGCGCCAGCAGCCAAGTCCCTAGCACAGATACGCAGTATTTT.

The CDR3 DNA follows: TGTGCCAACAGTCTAGCCGGGGGACGGACGTCGGAGCAGTACTTC. It codes for CANSLAGGRTSEQYF. V gene TRBV7-6 combines with J gene TRBJ2-7; D is possibly TRBD2 (6 bases). The CDR3 loop spans 15 amino acids. V shed 10 bases and J shed 7 bases, with 26 bases lying between them. Germline V CDR1 and CDR2: SGHVS, FNYEAQ.

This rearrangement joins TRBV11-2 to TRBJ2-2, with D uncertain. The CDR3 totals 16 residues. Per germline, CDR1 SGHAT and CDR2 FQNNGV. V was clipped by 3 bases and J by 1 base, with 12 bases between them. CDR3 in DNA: TGTGCCAGCAGCTTCTCAGACATCCTGAACACCGGGGAGCTGTTTTTT. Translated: CASSFSDILNTGELFF.

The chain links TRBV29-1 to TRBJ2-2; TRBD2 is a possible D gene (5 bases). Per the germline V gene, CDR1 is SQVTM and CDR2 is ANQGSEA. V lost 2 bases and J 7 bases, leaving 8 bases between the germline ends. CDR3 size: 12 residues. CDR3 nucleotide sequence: TGCAGCGTTGAACAAGGGAGCGGGGAGCTGTTTTTT. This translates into CSVEQGSGELFF.

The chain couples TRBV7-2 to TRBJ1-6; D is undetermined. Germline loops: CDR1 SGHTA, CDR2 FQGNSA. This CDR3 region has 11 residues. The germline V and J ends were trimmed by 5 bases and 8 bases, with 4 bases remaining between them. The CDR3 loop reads CASSRDSPLHF. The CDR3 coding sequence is TGTGCCAGCAGCCGTGATTCACCCCTCCACTTT.

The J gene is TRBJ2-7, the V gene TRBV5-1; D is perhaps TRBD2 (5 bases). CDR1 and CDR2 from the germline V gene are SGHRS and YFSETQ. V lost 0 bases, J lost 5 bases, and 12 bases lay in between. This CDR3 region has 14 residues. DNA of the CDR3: TGCGCCAGCAGCTTGGTTTCTAGCCTCGACGAGCAGTACTTC. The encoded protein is CASSLVSSLDEQYF.

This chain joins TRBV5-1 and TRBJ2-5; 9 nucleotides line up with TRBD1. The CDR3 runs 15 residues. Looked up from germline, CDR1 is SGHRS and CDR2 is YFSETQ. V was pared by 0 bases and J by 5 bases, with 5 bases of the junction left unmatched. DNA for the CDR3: TGCGCCAGCAGCTTGGACGGGACAGGGCCCGAGACCCAGTACTTC. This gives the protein CASSLDGTGPETQYF.

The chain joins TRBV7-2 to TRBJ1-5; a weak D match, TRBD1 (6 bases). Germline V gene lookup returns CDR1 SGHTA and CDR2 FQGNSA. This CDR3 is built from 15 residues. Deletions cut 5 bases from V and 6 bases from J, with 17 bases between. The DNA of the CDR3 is TGTGCCAGCAGCCTCTTGGGGGCTGTGGTTCAGCCCCAGCATTTT. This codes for CASSLLGAVVQPQHF.

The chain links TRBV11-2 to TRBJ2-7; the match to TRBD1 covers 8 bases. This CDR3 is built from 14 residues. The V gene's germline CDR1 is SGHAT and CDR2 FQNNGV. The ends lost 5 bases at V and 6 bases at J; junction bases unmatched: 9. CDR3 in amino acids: CASSPDRGQSEQYF. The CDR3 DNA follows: TGTGCCAGCAGCCCAGACAGGGGACAGTCCGAGCAGTACTTC.

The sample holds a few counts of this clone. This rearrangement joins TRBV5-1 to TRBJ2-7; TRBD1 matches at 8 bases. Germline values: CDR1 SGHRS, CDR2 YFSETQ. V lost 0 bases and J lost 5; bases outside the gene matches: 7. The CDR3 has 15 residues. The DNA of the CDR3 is TGCGCCAGCAGCTTGGCAACAGGGGGGAAACACGAGCAGTACTTC. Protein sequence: CASSLATGGKHEQYF.

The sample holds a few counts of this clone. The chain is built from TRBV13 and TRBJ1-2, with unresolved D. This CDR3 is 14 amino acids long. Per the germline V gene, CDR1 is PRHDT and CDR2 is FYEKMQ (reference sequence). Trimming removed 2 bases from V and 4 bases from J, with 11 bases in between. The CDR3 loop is CASSLLSSPYGYTF. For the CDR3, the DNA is TGTGCCAGCAGCTTATTAAGCTCCCCCTATGGCTACACCTTC. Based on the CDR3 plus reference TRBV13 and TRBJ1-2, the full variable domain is AAGVIQSPRHLIKEKRETATLKCYPIPRHDTVYWYQQGPGQDPQFLISFYEKMQSDKGSIPDRFSAQQFSDYHSELNMSSLELGDSALYFCASSLLSSPYGYTFGSGTRLTVV.

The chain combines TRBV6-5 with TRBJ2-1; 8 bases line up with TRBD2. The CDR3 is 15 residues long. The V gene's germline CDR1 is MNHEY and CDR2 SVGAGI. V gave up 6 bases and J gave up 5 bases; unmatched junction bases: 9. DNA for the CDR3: TGTGCCAGCAGCCTTAGCGGGGCTCGCCACAATGAGCAGTTCTTC. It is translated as CASSLSGARHNEQFF.

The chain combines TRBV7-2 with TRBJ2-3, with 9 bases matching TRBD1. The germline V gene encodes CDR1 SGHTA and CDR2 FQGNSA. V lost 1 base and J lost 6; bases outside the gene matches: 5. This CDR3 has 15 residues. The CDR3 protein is CASSLGQGVLDTQYF. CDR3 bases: TGTGCCAGCAGCTTAGGACAGGGGGTGTTGGATACGCAGTATTTT.

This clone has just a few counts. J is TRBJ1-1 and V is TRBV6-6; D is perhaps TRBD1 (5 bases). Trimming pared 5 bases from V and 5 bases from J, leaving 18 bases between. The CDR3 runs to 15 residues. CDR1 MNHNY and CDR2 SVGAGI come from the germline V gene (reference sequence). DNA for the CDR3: TGTGCCAGCAGTGGGGGACTCTGGGGGGGGACTGAAGCTTTCTTT. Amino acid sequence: CASSGGLWGGTEAFF.